This T cell receptor beta chain appears in the sequencing data of a study of blood T cell repertoires in COVID-19. The table came from immunoSEQ multiplex PCR; TCRdb's copy has only in-frame clones and leaves some out. The table lists roughly 87,000 clones, about two thirds of them singletons. Germline V gene data show CDR1 as SGHRS and CDR2 as YFSETQ. The length of the CDR3 is 19 residues. V shed 5 bases and J 6 bases; nucleotides not matched to a gene: 17. This clone has more than one count but fewer than ten. The sequence was obtained from a woman of 80 years or more with acute or convalescent COVID-19. The sequencing input was peripheral blood. The chain employs TRBV5-1 and TRBJ1-6; 10 nucleotides line up with TRBD1. The DNA of the CDR3 is TGCGCCAGCAGATCCGACCGGGACAGGGGAATTATTGGTAATTCACCCCTCCACTTT. Translation: CASRSDRDRGIIGNSPLHF. Full variable domain (remainder filled in from reference TRBV5-1 and TRBJ1-6): KAGVTQTPRYLIKTRGQQVTLSCSPISGHRSVSWYQQTPGQGLQFLFEYFSETQRNKGNFPGRFSGRQFSNSRSEMNVSTLELGDSALYLCASRSDRDRGIIGNSPLHFGNGTRLTVT.